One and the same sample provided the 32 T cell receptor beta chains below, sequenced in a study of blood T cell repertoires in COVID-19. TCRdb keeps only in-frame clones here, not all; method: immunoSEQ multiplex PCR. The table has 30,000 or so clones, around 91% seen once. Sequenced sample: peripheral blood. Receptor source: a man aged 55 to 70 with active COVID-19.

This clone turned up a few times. DNA of the CDR3: TGTGCCAGCAGTTACAGGGGAAATGTTGAGTACACTGAAGCTTTCTTT. It encodes CASSYRGNVEYTEAFF. The V call is TRBV6-5, the J call TRBJ1-1; a weak D match, TRBD1 (5 bases). In germline, CDR1 is MNHEY, CDR2 SVGAGI. V gave up 2 bases and J gave up 3 bases, with 16 bases separating them. The CDR3 has 16 amino acids.

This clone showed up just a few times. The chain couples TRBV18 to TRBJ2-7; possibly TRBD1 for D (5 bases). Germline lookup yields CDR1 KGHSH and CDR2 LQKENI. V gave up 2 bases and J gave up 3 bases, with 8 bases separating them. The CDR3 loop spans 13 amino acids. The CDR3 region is CASSPSQGYEQYF. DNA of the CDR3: TGTGCCAGCTCACCATCCCAGGGCTACGAGCAGTACTTC. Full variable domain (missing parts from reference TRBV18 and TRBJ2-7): NAGVMQNPRHLVRRRGQEARLRCSPMKGHSHVYWYRQLPEEGLKFMVYLQKENIIDESGMPKERFSAEFPKEGPSILRIQQVVRGDSAAYFCASSPSQGYEQYFGPGTRLTVT.

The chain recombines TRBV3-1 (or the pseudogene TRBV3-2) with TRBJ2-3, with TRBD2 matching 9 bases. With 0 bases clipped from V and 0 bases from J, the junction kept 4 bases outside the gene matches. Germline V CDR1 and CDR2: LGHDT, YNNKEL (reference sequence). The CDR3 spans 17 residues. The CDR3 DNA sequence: TGTGCCAGCAGCCAAGATCGTCTAGCGGGGAGCACAGATACGCAGTATTTT. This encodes CASSQDRLAGSTDTQYF.

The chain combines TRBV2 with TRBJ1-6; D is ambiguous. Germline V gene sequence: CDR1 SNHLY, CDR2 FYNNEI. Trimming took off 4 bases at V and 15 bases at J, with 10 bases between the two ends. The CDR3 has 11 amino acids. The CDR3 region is CASSVSQILHF. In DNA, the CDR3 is TGTGCCAGCAGTGTAAGTCAGATCCTCCACTTT.

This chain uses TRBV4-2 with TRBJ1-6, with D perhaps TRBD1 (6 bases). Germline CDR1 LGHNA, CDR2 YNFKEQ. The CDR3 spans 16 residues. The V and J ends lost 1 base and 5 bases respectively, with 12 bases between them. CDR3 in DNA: TGTGCCAGCAGCCAAGTACAGGGATCTAATAATTCACCCCTCCACTTT. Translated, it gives CASSQVQGSNNSPLHF.

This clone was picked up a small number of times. The CDR3 DNA reads TGTGCCTGGAGTGTACGTTCGGGGGGATCACCCCTCCACTTT. Its protein is CAWSVRSGGSPLHF. The chain joins TRBV30 to TRBJ1-6; tentative D call: TRBD1 (5 bases). CDR1 is GTSNPN, CDR2 SVGIG, per germline (reference sequence). V gave up 0 bases and J gave up 10 bases, with 13 bases separating them. The length of the CDR3 is 14 residues.

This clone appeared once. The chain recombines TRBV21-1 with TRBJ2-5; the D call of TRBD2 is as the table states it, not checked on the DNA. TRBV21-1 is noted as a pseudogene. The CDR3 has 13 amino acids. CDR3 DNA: TGTGCCAGCAGCAAGGGGCAGGGAGGGACCCAGTACTTC. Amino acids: CASSKGQGGTQYF.

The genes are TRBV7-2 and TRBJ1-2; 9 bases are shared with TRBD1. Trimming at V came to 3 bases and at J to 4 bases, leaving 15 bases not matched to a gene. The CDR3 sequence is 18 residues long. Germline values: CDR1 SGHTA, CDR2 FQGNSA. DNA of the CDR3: TGTGCCAGCAGCTTCGCCGTTTTGGGACAGGGAGGTAGCTATGGCTACACCTTC. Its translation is CASSFAVLGQGGSYGYTF.

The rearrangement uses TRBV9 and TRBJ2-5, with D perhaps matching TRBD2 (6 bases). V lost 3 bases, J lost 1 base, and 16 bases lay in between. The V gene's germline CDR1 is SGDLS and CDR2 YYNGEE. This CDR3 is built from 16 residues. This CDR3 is CASSAGVGTTQETQYF. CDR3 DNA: TGTGCCAGCAGCGCGGGGGTCGGGACCACCCAAGAGACCCAGTACTTC.

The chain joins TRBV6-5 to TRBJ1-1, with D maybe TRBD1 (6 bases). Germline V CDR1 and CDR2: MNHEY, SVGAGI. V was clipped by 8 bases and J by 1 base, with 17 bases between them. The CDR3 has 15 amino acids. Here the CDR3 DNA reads TGTGCCAGCGGTCGGGACACCGCTAAGAACACTGAAGCTTTCTTT. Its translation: CASGRDTAKNTEAFF.

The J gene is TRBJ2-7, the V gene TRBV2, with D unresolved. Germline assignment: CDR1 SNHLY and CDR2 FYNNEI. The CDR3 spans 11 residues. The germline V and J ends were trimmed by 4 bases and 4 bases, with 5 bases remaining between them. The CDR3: CASSVEYEQYF. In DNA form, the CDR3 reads TGTGCCAGCAGTGTGGAGTACGAGCAGTACTTC.

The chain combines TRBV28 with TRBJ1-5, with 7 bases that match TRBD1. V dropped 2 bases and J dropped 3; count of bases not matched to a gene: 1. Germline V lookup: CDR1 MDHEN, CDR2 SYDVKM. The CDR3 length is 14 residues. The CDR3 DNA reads TGTGCCAGCAGTTTAACAGGGGACAATCAGCCCCAGCATTTT. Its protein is CASSLTGDNQPQHF.

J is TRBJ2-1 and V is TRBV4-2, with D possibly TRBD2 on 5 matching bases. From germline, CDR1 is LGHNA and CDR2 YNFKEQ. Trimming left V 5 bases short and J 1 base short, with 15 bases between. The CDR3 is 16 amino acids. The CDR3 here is CASSKAADPSYNEQFF. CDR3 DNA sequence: TGTGCCAGCAGCAAAGCAGCGGACCCTTCCTACAATGAGCAGTTCTTC.

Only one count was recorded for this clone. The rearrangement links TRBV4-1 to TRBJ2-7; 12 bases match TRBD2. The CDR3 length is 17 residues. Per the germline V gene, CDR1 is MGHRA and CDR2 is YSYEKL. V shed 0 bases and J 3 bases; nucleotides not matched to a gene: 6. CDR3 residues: CASSQESLAGGIYEQYF. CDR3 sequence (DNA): TGCGCCAGCAGCCAAGAATCGCTAGCGGGGGGGATCTACGAGCAGTACTTC.

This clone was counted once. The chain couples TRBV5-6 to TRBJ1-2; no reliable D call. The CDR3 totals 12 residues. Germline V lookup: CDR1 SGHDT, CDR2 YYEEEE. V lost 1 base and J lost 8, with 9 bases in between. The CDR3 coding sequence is TGTGCCAGCAGCTTGTATGGTGAGGGCTACACCTTC. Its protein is CASSLYGEGYTF.

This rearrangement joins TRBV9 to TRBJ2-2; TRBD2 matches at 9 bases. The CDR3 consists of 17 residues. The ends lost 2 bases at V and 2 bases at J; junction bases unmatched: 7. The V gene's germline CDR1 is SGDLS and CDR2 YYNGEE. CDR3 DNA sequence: TGTGCCAGCAGCGTCTTTTCTAGCGGGGTTAACACCGGGGAGCTGTTTTTT. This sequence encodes CASSVFSSGVNTGELFF. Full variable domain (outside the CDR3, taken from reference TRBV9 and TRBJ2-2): DSGVTQTPKHLITATGQRVTLRCSPRSGDLSVYWYQQSLDQGLQFLIQYYNGEERAKGNILERFSAQQFPDLHSELNLSSLELGDSALYFCASSVFSSGVNTGELFFGEGSRLTVL.

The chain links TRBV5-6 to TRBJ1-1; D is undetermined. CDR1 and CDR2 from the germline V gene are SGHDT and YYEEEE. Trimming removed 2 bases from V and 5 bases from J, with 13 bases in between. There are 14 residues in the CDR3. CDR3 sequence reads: CASSFPGRGTEAFF. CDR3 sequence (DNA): TGTGCCAGCAGCTTCCCGGGAAGAGGGACTGAAGCTTTCTTT.

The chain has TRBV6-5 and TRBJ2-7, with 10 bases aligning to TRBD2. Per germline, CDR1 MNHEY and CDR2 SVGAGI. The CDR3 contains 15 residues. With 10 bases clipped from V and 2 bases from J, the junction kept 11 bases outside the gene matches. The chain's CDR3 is CAIRPTSGVPYEQYF. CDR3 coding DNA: TGTGCCATCCGTCCTACTAGCGGGGTCCCCTACGAGCAGTACTTC.

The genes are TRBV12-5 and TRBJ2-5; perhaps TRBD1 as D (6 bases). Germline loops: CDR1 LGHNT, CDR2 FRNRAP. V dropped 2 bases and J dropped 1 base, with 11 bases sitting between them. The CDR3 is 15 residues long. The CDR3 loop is CASGLPGTLQETQYF. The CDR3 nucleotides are TGTGCTAGTGGTTTGCCCGGGACACTCCAAGAGACCCAGTACTTC.

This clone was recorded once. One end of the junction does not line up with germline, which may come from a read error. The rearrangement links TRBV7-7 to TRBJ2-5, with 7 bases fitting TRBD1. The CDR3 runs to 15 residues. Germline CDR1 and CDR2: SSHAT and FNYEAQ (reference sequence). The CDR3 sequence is CASSFGTDASETQYF. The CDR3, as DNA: TGTGCTAGCAGCTTCGGGACAGATGCGTCAGAGACCCAGTACTTC.

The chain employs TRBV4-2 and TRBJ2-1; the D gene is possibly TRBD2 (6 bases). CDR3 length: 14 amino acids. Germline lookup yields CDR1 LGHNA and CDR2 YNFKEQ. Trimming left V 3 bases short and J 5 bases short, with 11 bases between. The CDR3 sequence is CASSQGLHNNEQFF. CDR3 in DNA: TGTGCCAGCAGCCAGGGACTTCACAACAATGAGCAGTTCTTC.

In DNA, the CDR3 is TGTGCCAGCAGCTTAGATTCTTGGGTTCGGCAGGGAAGTTCACCCCTCCACTTT. This sequence encodes CASSLDSWVRQGSSPLHF. The chain has TRBV11-2 and TRBJ1-6; tentatively, D is TRBD1 (5 bases). V dropped 0 bases and J dropped 9 bases, with 21 bases sitting between them. This CDR3 contains 18 residues. Germline CDR1 reads SGHAT; CDR2 reads FQNNGV.

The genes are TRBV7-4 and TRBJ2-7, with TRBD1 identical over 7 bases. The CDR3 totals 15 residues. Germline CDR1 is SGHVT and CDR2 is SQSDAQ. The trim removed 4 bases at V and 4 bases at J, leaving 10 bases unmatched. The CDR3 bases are TGTGCCAGCAGCTCCCCCCGGGACAGAAATTACGAGCAGTACTTC. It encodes CASSSPRDRNYEQYF.

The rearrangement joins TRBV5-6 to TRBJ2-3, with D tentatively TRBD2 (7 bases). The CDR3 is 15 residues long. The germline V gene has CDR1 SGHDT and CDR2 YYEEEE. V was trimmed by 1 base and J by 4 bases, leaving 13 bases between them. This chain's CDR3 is CASSLRWGGSDTQYF. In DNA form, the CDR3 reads TGTGCCAGCAGCTTGAGGTGGGGGGGCTCAGATACGCAGTATTTT.

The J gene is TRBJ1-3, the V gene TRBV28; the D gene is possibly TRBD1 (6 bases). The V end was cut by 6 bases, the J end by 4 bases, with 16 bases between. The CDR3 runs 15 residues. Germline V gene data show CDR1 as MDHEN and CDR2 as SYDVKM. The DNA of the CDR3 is TGTGCCAGCAGCCCAGGGGAATTGCGGGGAAACACCATATATTTT. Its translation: CASSPGELRGNTIYF. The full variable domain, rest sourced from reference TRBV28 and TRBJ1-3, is DVKVTQSSRYLVKRTGEKVFLECVQDMDHENMFWYRQDPGLGLRLIYFSYDVKMKEKGDIPEGYSVSREKKERFSLILESASTNQTSMYLCASSPGELRGNTIYFGEGSWLTVV.

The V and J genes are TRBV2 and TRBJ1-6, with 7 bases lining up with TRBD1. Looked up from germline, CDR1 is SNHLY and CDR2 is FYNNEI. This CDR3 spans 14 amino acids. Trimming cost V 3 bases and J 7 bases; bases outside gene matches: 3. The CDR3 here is CASSDGTANSPLHF. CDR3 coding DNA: TGTGCCAGCAGTGACGGGACAGCAAATTCACCCCTCCACTTT.

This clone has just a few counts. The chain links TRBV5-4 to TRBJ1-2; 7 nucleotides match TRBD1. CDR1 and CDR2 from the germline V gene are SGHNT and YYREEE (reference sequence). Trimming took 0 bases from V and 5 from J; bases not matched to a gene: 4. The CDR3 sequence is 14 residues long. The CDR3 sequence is CASSLGGQNYGYTF. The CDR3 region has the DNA TGTGCCAGCAGCTTGGGGGGACAGAATTATGGCTACACCTTC.

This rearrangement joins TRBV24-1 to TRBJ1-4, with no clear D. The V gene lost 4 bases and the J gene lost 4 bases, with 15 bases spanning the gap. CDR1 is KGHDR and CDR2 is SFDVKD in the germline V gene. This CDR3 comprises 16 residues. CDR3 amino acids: CATSDATQAGNEKLFF. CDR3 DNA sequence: TGTGCCACCAGTGACGCGACCCAGGCCGGTAATGAAAAACTGTTTTTT.

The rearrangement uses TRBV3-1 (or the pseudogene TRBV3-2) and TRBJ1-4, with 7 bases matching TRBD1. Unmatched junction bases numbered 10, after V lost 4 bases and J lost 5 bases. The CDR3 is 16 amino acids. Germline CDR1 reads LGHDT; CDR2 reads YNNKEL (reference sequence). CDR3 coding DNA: TGTGCCAGCAGCCGGGGTGTGTCAGGGGGAAATGAAAAACTGTTTTTT. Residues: CASSRGVSGGNEKLFF.

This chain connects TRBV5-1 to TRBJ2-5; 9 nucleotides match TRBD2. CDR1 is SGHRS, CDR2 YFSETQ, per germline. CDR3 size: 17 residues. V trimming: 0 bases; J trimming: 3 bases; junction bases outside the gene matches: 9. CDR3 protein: CASSLDPSGVTEETQYF. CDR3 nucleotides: TGCGCCAGCAGCTTGGATCCTAGCGGGGTGACCGAAGAGACCCAGTACTTC.

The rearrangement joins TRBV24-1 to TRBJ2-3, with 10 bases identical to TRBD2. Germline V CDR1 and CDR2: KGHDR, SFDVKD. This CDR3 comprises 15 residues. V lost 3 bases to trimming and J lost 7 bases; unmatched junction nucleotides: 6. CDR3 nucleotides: TGTGCCACCAGTGATCTGGGGACTAGCGCACATACGCAGTATTTT. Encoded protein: CATSDLGTSAHTQYF.

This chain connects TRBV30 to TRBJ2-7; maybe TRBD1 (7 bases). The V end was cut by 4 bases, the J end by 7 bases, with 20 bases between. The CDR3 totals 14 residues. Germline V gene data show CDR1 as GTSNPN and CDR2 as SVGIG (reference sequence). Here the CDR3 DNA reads TGTGCCTGGACTCAGGGGGGACTCCGTCGTGAGCAGTACTTC. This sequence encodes CAWTQGGLRREQYF.